Below are 22 T cell receptor beta chains sequenced from a single sample in a study of T cells in localized non-small cell lung cancer. The method was immunoSEQ multiplex PCR; TCRdb's version includes in-frame clones alone and lacks a portion of them. This sample has approximately 41,000 clones, with 86% found just once. Sequences were derived from peripheral blood mononuclear cells, sampled before any cancer treatment. These receptor sequences come from a male donor older than 55 with stage II lung adenocarcinoma.

This clone was detected once. At one end the junction does not follow the germline gene, possibly because of a read error. V and J are TRBV4-1 and TRBJ2-7, with D possibly matching TRBD1 (6 bases). Germline V gene data show CDR1 as MGHRA and CDR2 as YSYEKL. The length of the CDR3 is 15 residues. As DNA, the CDR3 is TGCACCAGCAGCCAGGGTCAGACAGGAACATACGAGCAGTACTTC. Translated: CTSSQGQTGTYEQYF.

The chain couples TRBV15 to TRBJ1-1; D is unclear. Trimming stripped 2 bases from V and 9 bases from J, with 16 bases between. This CDR3 has 14 residues. CDR1 is LNHNV and CDR2 is YYDKDF in the germline V gene (reference sequence). CDR3 protein: CATSRPLQTNQAFF. The CDR3 bases are TGTGCCACCAGCAGACCCTTACAGACCAACCAAGCTTTCTTT.

The gene calls are TRBV5-6 and TRBJ1-2; a weak D match, TRBD1 (5 bases). The V and J ends lost 4 bases and 2 bases respectively, with 12 bases between them. There are 14 residues in the CDR3. Per germline, CDR1 SGHDT and CDR2 YYEEEE. The CDR3: CASSLGPPNYGYTF. CDR3 in DNA: TGTGCCAGCAGCCTGGGACCGCCGAACTATGGCTACACCTTC.

The rearrangement links TRBV19 to TRBJ1-2; no firm D call. The CDR3 contains 13 residues. Germline V gives CDR1 LNHDA, CDR2 SQIVND (reference sequence). V shed 5 bases and J shed 1 base, with 8 bases lying between them. The CDR3 spells CASSLPGNYGYTF. The CDR3 DNA sequence: TGTGCCAGTAGTCTCCCCGGTAACTATGGCTACACCTTC.

The V call is TRBV6-6, the J call TRBJ1-4; D remains unclear. From germline, CDR1 is MNHNY and CDR2 SVGAGI (reference sequence). Trimming cost V 6 bases and J 0 bases, with 11 bases left between them. The CDR3 totals 15 residues. The CDR3: CASSPRGTTNEKLFF. The CDR3 bases are TGTGCCAGCAGCCCCCGTGGTACAACTAATGAAAAACTGTTTTTT.

CDR3 protein: CASRPGGIHGYTF. CDR3 DNA sequence: TGTGCCAGCAGACCGGGGGGAATCCATGGCTACACCTTC. The chain has TRBV7-8 and TRBJ1-2; D might be TRBD1 (5 bases). Trimming pared 6 bases from V and 6 bases from J, leaving 14 bases between. This CDR3 region has 13 residues. Germline CDR1 SGHVS, CDR2 FQNEAQ.

The chain recombines TRBV28 with TRBJ1-2; 7 nucleotides line up with TRBD1. With V trimmed by 7 bases and J by 3 bases, 5 bases remained unmatched. This CDR3 comprises 13 residues. CDR1 is MDHEN and CDR2 is SYDVKM in the germline V gene. The CDR3 sequence is CASTTGTDYGYTF. The DNA for the CDR3 is TGTGCCAGCACCACAGGGACAGACTATGGCTACACCTTC.

V gene TRBV7-9 combines with J gene TRBJ2-7, with D possibly being TRBD1 or TRBD2 (6 bases each). CDR1 and CDR2 (germline): SEHNR, FQNEAQ (reference sequence). The CDR3 is 13 residues long. The ends were cut back, 4 bases at V and 5 bases at J, with 12 bases in the middle. The chain's CDR3 is CASSSSGGHEQYF. As DNA, the CDR3 is TGTGCCAGCAGCTCCTCCGGGGGCCACGAGCAGTACTTC.

The chain uses TRBV18 and TRBJ1-1; no firm D call. The V end was cut by 8 bases, the J end by 4 bases, with 14 bases between. Per germline, CDR1 KGHSH and CDR2 LQKENI. CDR3 length equals 13 residues. CDR3 amino acids: CASNNAVGTEAFF. The DNA for the CDR3 is TGTGCCAGCAACAATGCAGTCGGCACTGAAGCTTTCTTT.

This chain uses TRBV14 with TRBJ2-7; D is possibly TRBD1 or TRBD2 (5 bases each). In germline, CDR1 is SGHDN, CDR2 FVKESK. V was clipped by 4 bases and J by 3 bases, with 7 bases between them. This CDR3 is built from 12 residues. CDR3 protein: CASSRGIYEQYF. Here the CDR3 DNA reads TGTGCCAGCAGCCGGGGGATCTACGAGCAGTACTTC.

This chain links TRBV9 with TRBJ2-1; 7 nucleotides match TRBD2. The CDR3 runs to 15 residues. V gave up 0 bases and J gave up 4 bases; unmatched junction bases: 4. Germline V CDR1 and CDR2: SGDLS, YYNGEE. CDR3 DNA: TGTGCCAGCAGCGTAGATAGCGGGTATTACAATGAGCAGTTCTTC. This sequence encodes CASSVDSGYYNEQFF. Together with reference TRBV9 and TRBJ2-1, the CDR3 gives the full variable domain: DSGVTQTPKHLITATGQRVTLRCSPRSGDLSVYWYQQSLDQGLQFLIQYYNGEERAKGNILERFSAQQFPDLHSELNLSSLELGDSALYFCASSVDSGYYNEQFFGPGTRLTVL.

The genes are TRBV18 and TRBJ1-2; 9 positions match TRBD1. Trimming took 7 bases from V and 2 from J; bases not matched to a gene: 5. CDR1 is KGHSH and CDR2 is LQKENI in the germline V gene. There are 14 residues in the CDR3. CDR3 loop: CASLGQGGNYGYTF. CDR3 in DNA: TGTGCCAGCTTGGGACAGGGAGGCAACTATGGCTACACCTTC.

This clone has more than one count but fewer than ten. The V gene is TRBV5-1, the J gene TRBJ2-2; 7 positions match TRBD2. Trimming at V came to 0 bases and at J to 0 bases, leaving 5 bases not matched to a gene. Germline V gives CDR1 SGHRS, CDR2 YFSETQ. The CDR3 spans 17 residues. The DNA for the CDR3 is TGCGCCAGCAGCTTGGATTCTAGCGGAGCGAACACCGGGGAGCTGTTTTTT. Its protein product is CASSLDSSGANTGELFF. Full variable domain (remainder filled in from reference TRBV5-1 and TRBJ2-2): KAGVTQTPRYLIKTRGQQVTLSCSPISGHRSVSWYQQTPGQGLQFLFEYFSETQRNKGNFPGRFSGRQFSNSRSEMNVSTLELGDSALYLCASSLDSSGANTGELFFGEGSRLTVL.

The rearrangement uses TRBV28 and TRBJ1-2; no clear D. Trimming took 7 bases from V and 2 from J, leaving 8 bases between them. The CDR3 is 12 amino acids. Germline V lookup: CDR1 MDHEN, CDR2 SYDVKM. The DNA of the CDR3 is TGTGCCAGCACCGGGTCCAACTATGGCTACACCTTC. Translation gives CASTGSNYGYTF.

The rearrangement uses TRBV27 and TRBJ1-2; perhaps TRBD1 as D (5 bases). This CDR3 contains 14 residues. The germline CDR1 and CDR2 sequences are MNHEY and SMNVEV (reference sequence). The V end lost 3 bases, the J end lost 7 bases, and 15 bases lay between the germline ends. The DNA for the CDR3 is TGTGCCAGCAGTTTGGGGGGGACGGGGTCTGGCTACACCTTC. This translates into CASSLGGTGSGYTF.

The gene calls are TRBV5-4 and TRBJ2-1, with 15 bases matching TRBD2. In germline, CDR1 is SGHNT, CDR2 YYREEE (reference sequence). J gave up 5 bases and V 4 bases, and 1 base lay outside the gene matches. This CDR3 comprises 15 residues. The CDR3 loop reads CASSGLAGGNNEQFF. For the CDR3, the DNA is TGTGCCAGCAGCGGACTAGCGGGAGGGAACAATGAGCAGTTCTTC. The full variable domain, rest sourced from reference TRBV5-4 and TRBJ2-1, is ETGVTQSPTHLIKTRGQQVTLRCSSQSGHNTVSWYQQALGQGPQFIFQYYREEENGRGNFPPRFSGLQFPNYSSELNVNALELDDSALYLCASSGLAGGNNEQFFGPGTRLTVL.

J is TRBJ2-1 and V is TRBV5-1; TRBD2 matches 9 bases. The V gene end was trimmed by 0 bases and the J gene end by 3 bases; junction bases not matched to a gene: 4. Germline V gene lookup returns CDR1 SGHRS and CDR2 YFSETQ. This CDR3 has 16 amino acids. The CDR3 coding sequence is TGCGCCAGCAGCTTGGGACTAGCGGCACTCTACAATGAGCAGTTCTTC. Translated: CASSLGLAALYNEQFF.

This clone was seen a handful of times. V gene TRBV4-2 combines with J gene TRBJ1-1; no firm D call. Trimming took 10 bases from V and 1 from J, leaving 19 bases between them. Per germline, CDR1 LGHNA and CDR2 YNFKEQ. This CDR3 has 15 residues. CDR3 residues: CATERDDNSNTEAFF. In DNA, the CDR3 is TGTGCCACCGAACGTGACGATAACTCGAACACTGAAGCTTTCTTT.

DNA of the CDR3: TGTGCCAGCAGCTTGCCCGGGACAGGGGGTGAAAAACTGTTTTTT. It yields the protein CASSLPGTGGEKLFF. The chain uses TRBV4-2 and TRBJ1-4; the match to TRBD1 covers 11 bases. There are 15 residues in the CDR3. The germline V gene has CDR1 LGHNA and CDR2 YNFKEQ. After removal of 5 bases from V and 7 bases from J, the junction contained 6 bases not matched to a gene.

This clone was observed a handful of times. The chain recombines TRBV7-9 with TRBJ1-1; D gene unclear. The CDR3 is made up of 13 amino acids. Trimming removed 4 bases at V and 7 bases at J, with 13 bases between. Germline CDR1 and CDR2: SEHNR and FQNEAQ (reference sequence). The CDR3 is CASSSRDMGEAFF. The DNA for the CDR3 is TGTGCCAGCAGCTCTAGAGACATGGGTGAAGCTTTCTTT.

CDR3 amino acids: CASSLSQGITEAFF. DNA of the CDR3: TGTGCCAGCAGTTTATCACAGGGCATCACTGAAGCTTTCTTT. The V call is TRBV28, the J call TRBJ1-1; possibly TRBD1 for D (6 bases). CDR1 is MDHEN, CDR2 SYDVKM, per germline. CDR3 length: 14 residues. V lost 1 base and J 4 bases, leaving 10 bases between the germline ends.

This chain links TRBV28 with TRBJ1-2; no clear D. Germline CDR1 reads MDHEN; CDR2 reads SYDVKM. The CDR3 totals 11 residues. V was trimmed by 5 bases and J by 4 bases, leaving 5 bases between them. In nucleotides, the CDR3 is TGTGCCAGCAGTGCCACCTATGGCTACACCTTC. It specifies CASSATYGYTF.